This TCR beta chain was recovered during a study of T cell responses to AZD1222 COVID-19 vaccine. Study-level points and caveats: Vaccine-associated CD4 TCRs spanned spike, dominant at 160-218 and 743-854. Baseline antibody screening turned up just a handful of seropositive AZD1222 recipients.

Some clones are missing from TCRdb's copy, which holds only in-frame ones; the method was immunoSEQ multiplex PCR. This repertoire shows about 94,000 clones, nearly 90% found once; its top ten account for more than 7.5%. The CDR3 totals 14 residues. V was cut by 3 bases and J by 1 base, with 9 bases left in between. Germline V gives CDR1 MNHNS, CDR2 SASEGT. This clone was observed a few times. Its antigen is unidentified. The sequence came from an adult in good health. The rearrangement uses TRBV6-1 and TRBJ1-1; D ambiguous. The specimen was peripheral blood, collected on day 0 of AZD1222 vaccination. The CDR3 reads CASSDRRGNTEAFF. The CDR3 DNA reads TGTGCCAGCAGTGACCGGAGAGGGAACACTGAAGCTTTCTTT.